This T cell receptor (beta chain) was documented in a study of graft-versus-host responses after intestinal transplantation. This CDR3 has 16 amino acids. Germline-derived CDR1 and CDR2 are SNHLY and FYNNEI. Remarks on this clone: No antigen is known for it. At one end the junction does not follow the germline gene, possibly because of a read error.

Sequencing used immunoSEQ multiplex PCR; TCRdb keeps in-frame clones, though not all of them. Of 88,000 or so clones listed, under 90% were seen once; the top ten hold 0.11%. The chain is built from TRBV2 and TRBJ2-7; the match to TRBD1 covers 7 bases. The TCR sequence derives from a human donor who received an intestinal transplant. Sequences were derived from unstimulated CD4+ T cells sorted from spleen or lymph node cells, sampled before intestinal transplant. DNA of the CDR3: TGTGCCAGCAGGGAAGGCATGAGCCAGGGGGCCTACGAGCAGTACTTC. Amino acid sequence: CASREGMSQGAYEQYF.